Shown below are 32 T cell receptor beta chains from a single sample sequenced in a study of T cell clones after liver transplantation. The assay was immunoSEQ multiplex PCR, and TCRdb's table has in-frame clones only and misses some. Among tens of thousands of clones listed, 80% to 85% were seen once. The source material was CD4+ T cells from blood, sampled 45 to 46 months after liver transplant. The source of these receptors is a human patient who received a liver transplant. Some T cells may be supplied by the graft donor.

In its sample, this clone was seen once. The CDR3, as DNA: TGTGCCAGCAGCTCGAACCGGGCCTCCTACGAGCAGTACTTC. Protein: CASSSNRASYEQYF. The chain combines TRBV11-2 with TRBJ2-7; D remains unclear. This CDR3 region has 14 residues. Trimming removed 4 bases at V and 0 bases at J, with 10 bases between. The V gene's germline CDR1 is SGHAT and CDR2 FQNNGV. Variable domain in full (rest from reference TRBV11-2 and TRBJ2-7): EAGVAQSPRYKIIEKRQSVAFWCNPISGHATLYWYQQILGQGPKLLIQFQNNGVVDDSQLPKDRFSAERLKGVDSTLKIQPAKLEDSAVYLCASSSNRASYEQYFGPGTRLTVT.

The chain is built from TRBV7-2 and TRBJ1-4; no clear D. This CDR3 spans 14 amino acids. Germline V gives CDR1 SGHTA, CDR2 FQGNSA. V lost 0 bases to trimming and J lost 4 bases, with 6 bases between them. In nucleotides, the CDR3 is TGTGCCAGCAGCTTAGCGGGTCTTAATGAAAAACTGTTTTTT. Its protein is CASSLAGLNEKLFF.

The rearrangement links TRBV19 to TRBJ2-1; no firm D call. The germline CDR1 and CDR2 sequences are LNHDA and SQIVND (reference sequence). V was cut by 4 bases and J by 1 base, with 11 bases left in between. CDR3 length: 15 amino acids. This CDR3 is CASSTFSSSYNEQFF. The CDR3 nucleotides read TGTGCCAGTAGTACCTTTAGCAGTTCCTACAATGAGCAGTTCTTC.

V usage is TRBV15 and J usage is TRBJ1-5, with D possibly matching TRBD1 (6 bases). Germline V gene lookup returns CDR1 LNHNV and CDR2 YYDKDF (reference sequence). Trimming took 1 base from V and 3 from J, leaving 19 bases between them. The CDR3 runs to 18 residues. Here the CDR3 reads CATSRGRTVSGSNQPQHF. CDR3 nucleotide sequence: TGTGCCACCAGCAGAGGGAGGACAGTGAGTGGATCCAATCAGCCCCAGCATTTT.

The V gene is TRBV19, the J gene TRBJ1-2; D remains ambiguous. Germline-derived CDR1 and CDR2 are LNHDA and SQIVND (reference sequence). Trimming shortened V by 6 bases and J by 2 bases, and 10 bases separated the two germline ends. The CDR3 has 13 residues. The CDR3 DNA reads TGTGCCAGTAGCGAAAGGGTGAACTATGGCTACACCTTC. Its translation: CASSERVNYGYTF.

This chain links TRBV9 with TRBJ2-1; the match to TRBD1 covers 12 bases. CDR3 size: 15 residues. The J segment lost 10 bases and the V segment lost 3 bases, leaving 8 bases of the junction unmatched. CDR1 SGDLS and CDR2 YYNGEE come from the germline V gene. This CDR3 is CASSAPGQGAREQFF. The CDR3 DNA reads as TGTGCCAGCAGCGCACCGGGACAGGGGGCTCGGGAGCAGTTCTTC.

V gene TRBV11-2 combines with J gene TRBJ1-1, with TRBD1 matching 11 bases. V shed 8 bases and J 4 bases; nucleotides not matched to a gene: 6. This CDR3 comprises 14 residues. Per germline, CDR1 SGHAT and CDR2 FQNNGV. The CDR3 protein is CASQAGTGGTEAFF. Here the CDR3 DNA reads TGTGCCAGCCAAGCCGGGACAGGGGGCACTGAAGCTTTCTTT.

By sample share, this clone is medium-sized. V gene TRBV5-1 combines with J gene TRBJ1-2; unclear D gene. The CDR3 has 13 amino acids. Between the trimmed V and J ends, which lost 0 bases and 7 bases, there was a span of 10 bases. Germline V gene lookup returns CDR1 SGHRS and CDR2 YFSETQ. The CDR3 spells CASSLEGPSGYTF. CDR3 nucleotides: TGCGCCAGCAGCTTGGAGGGCCCTAGTGGCTACACCTTC.

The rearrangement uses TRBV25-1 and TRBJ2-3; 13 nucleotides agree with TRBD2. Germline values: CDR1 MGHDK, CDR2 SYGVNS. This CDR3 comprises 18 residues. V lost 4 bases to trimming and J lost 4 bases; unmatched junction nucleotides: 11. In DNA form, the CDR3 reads TGTGCCAGCAGTGGAAGCCTGGGACTAGCGGGAACTGCAGATACGCAGTATTTT. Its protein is CASSGSLGLAGTADTQYF. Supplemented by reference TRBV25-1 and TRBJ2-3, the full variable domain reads EADIYQTPRYLVIGTGKKITLECSQTMGHDKMYWYQQDPGMELHLIHYSYGVNSTEKGDLSSESTVSRIRTEHFPLTLESARPSHTSQYLCASSGSLGLAGTADTQYFGPGTRLTVL.

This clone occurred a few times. Here the CDR3 DNA reads TGTGCCAGCAGTTACACAGTGGGGAGTAATGAGCAGTTCTTC. This encodes CASSYTVGSNEQFF. The gene calls are TRBV6-5 and TRBJ2-1; tentatively, D is TRBD2 (5 bases). Germline CDR1 and CDR2: MNHEY and SVGAGI. Between the trimmed V and J ends, which lost 2 bases and 7 bases, there was a span of 12 bases. This CDR3 spans 14 amino acids.

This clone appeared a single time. CDR3 sequence (DNA): TGTGCCAGCAGCTTGGCCGGGGGGGAGCCTCACACCATATATTTT. It codes for CASSLAGGEPHTIYF. This chain joins TRBV5-5 and TRBJ1-3; a weak D match, TRBD1 (5 bases). The CDR3 consists of 15 residues. Germline CDR1 reads SGHKS; CDR2 reads YYEKEE (reference sequence). V was pared by 0 bases and J by 8 bases, with 15 bases between.

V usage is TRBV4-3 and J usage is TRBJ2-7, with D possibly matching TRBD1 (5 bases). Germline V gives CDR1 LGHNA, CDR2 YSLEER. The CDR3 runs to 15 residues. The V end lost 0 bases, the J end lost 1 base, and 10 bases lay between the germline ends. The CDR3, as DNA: TGCGCCAGCAGCCAAGAACAGGCGGTATCCTACGAGCAGTACTTC. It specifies CASSQEQAVSYEQYF.

CDR3 nucleotide sequence: TGTGCCAGCAGTGAACCCCCACTAGCTTTCTTT. This encodes CASSEPPLAFF. This chain joins TRBV25-1 and TRBJ1-1, with D unclear. V gave up 2 bases and J gave up 10 bases, with 8 bases separating them. CDR1 is MGHDK and CDR2 is SYGVNS in the germline V gene. The length of the CDR3 is 11 residues.

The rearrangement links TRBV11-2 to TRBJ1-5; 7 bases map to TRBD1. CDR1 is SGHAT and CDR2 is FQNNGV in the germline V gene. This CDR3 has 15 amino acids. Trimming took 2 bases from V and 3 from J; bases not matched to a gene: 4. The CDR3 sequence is CASSLNRGDNQPQHF. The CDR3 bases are TGTGCCAGCAGCTTAAACAGGGGAGACAATCAGCCCCAGCATTTT.

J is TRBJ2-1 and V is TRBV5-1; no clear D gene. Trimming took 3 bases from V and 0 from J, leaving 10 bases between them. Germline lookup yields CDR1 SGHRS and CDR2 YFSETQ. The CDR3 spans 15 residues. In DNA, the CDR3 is TGCGCCAGCAGCTCGCCATACAGCTCCTACAATGAGCAGTTCTTC. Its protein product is CASSSPYSSYNEQFF.

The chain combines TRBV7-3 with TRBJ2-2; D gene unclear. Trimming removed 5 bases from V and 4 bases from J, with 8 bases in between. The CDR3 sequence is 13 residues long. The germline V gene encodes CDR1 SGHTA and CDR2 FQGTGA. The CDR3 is CASSMGFTGELFF. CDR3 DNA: TGTGCCAGCAGCATGGGGTTCACCGGGGAGCTGTTTTTT.

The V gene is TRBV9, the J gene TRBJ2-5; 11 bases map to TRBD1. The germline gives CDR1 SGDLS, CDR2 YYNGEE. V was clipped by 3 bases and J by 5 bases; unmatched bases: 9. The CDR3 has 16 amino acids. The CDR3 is CASSARDRGYEETQYF. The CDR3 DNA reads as TGTGCCAGCAGCGCCCGGGACAGGGGGTATGAGGAGACCCAGTACTTC. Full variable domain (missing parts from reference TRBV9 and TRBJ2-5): DSGVTQTPKHLITATGQRVTLRCSPRSGDLSVYWYQQSLDQGLQFLIQYYNGEERAKGNILERFSAQQFPDLHSELNLSSLELGDSALYFCASSARDRGYEETQYFGPGTRLLVL.

CDR3 nucleotide sequence: TGTGCCAGCAGCCAAGGGTTGGGGGGGACAAGCTATGGCTACACCTTC. Translating it yields CASSQGLGGTSYGYTF. The chain carries TRBV14 and TRBJ1-2, with D maybe TRBD1 (6 bases). Germline values: CDR1 SGHDN, CDR2 FVKESK. V lost 1 base to trimming and J lost 4 bases, with 16 bases between them. The CDR3 has 16 amino acids. Filled out from reference TRBV14 and TRBJ1-2, the complete variable domain reads EAGVTQFPSHSVIEKGQTVTLRCDPISGHDNLYWYRRVMGKEIKFLLHFVKESKQDESGMPNNRFLAERTGGTYSTLKVQPAELEDSGVYFCASSQGLGGTSYGYTFGSGTRLTVV.

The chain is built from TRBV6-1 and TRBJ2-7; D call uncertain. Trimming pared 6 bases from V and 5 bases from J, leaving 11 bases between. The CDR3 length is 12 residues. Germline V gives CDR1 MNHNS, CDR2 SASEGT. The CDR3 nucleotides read TGTGCCAGCAGGGTTCAGGCCAACGAGCAGTACTTC. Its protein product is CASRVQANEQYF.

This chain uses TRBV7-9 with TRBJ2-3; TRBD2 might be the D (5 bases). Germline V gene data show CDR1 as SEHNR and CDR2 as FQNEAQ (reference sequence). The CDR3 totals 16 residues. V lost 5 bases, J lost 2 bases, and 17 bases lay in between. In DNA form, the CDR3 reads TGTGCCAGCAGCCGTCGAGCCGGGATTCCCACAGATACGCAGTATTTT. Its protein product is CASSRRAGIPTDTQYF.

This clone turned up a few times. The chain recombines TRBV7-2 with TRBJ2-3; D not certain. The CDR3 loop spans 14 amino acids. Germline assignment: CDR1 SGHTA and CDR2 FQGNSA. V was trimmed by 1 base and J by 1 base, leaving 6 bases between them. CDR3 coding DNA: TGTGCCAGCAGCTTAGTCCGGCGCACAGATACGCAGTATTTT. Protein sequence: CASSLVRRTDTQYF.

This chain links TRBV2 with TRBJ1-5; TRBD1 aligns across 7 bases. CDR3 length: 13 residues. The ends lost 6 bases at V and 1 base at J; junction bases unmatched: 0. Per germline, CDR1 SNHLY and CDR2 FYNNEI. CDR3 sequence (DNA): TGTGCCAGCAGGGGACAGAGCAATCAGCCCCAGCATTTT. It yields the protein CASRGQSNQPQHF.

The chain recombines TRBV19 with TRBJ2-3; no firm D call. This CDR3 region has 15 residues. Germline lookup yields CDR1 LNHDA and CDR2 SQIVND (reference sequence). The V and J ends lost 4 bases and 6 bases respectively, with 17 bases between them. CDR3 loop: CASSRAPVGFDTQYF. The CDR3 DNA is TGTGCCAGTAGTAGGGCCCCGGTAGGTTTTGATACGCAGTATTTT.

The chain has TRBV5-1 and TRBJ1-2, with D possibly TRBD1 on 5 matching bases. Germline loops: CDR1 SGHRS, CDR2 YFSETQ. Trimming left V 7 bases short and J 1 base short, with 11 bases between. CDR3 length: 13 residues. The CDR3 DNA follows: TGCGCCAGCTCCGAACAGGTTAACTATGGCTACACCTTC. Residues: CASSEQVNYGYTF.

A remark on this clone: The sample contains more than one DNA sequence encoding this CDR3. The CDR3 loop is CASSLRPYEQYF. The CDR3 coding sequence is TGCGCCAGCAGCTTAAGACCCTACGAGCAGTACTTC. The J gene is TRBJ2-7, the V gene TRBV5-1; D not certain. CDR1 and CDR2 from the germline V gene are SGHRS and YFSETQ. V dropped 2 bases and J dropped 2 bases, with 5 bases sitting between them. The CDR3 has 12 residues. Full variable domain (rest looked up from reference TRBV5-1 and TRBJ2-7): KAGVTQTPRYLIKTRGQQVTLSCSPISGHRSVSWYQQTPGQGLQFLFEYFSETQRNKGNFPGRFSGRQFSNSRSEMNVSTLELGDSALYLCASSLRPYEQYFGPGTRLTVT.

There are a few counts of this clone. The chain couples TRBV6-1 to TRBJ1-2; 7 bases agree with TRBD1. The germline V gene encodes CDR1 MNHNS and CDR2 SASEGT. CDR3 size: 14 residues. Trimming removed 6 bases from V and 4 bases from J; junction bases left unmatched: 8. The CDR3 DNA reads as TGTGCCAGCAGGAGGGACAGCGTAACCTATGGCTACACCTTC. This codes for CASRRDSVTYGYTF.

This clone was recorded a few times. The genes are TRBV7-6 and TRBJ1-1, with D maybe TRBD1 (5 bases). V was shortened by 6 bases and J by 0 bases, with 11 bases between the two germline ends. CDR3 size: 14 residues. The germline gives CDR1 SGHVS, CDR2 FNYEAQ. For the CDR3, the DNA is TGTGCCAGCAGAAGGGGCGAGCTGAACACTGAAGCTTTCTTT. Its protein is CASRRGELNTEAFF.

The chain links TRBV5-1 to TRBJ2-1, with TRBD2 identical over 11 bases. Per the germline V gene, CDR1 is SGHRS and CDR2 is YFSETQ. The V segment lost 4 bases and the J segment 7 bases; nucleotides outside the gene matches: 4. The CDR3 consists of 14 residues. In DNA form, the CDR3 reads TGCGCCAGCAGCGCGGGACTAGCGGTAAATGAGCAGTTCTTC. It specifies CASSAGLAVNEQFF.

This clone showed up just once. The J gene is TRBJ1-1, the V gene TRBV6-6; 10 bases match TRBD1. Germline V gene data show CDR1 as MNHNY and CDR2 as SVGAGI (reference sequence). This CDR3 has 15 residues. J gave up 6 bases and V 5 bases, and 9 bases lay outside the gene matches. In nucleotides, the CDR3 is TGTGCCAGCAGTACCCCGGGACAGGGGAGACCTGAAGCTTTCTTT. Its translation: CASSTPGQGRPEAFF.

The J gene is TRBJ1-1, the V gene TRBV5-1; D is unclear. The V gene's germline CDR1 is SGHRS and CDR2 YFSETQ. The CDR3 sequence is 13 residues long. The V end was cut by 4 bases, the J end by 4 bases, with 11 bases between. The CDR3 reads CASSRSQRTEAFF. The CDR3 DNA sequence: TGCGCCAGCAGCCGGTCCCAACGCACTGAAGCTTTCTTT.

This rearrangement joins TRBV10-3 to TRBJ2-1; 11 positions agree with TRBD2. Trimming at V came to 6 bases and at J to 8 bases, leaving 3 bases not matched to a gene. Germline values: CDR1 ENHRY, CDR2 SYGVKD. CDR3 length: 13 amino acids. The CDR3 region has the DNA TGTGCCATCAGCCCGACTAGCGGGGATGAGCAGTTCTTC. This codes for CAISPTSGDEQFF.

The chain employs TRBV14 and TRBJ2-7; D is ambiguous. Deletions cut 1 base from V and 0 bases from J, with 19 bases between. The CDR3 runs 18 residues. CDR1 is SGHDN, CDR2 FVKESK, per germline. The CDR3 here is CASSQARSGSLFSYEQYF. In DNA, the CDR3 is TGTGCCAGCAGCCAAGCCCGATCTGGTTCACTCTTCTCCTACGAGCAGTACTTC. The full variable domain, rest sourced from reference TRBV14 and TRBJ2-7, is EAGVTQFPSHSVIEKGQTVTLRCDPISGHDNLYWYRRVMGKEIKFLLHFVKESKQDESGMPNNRFLAERTGGTYSTLKVQPAELEDSGVYFCASSQARSGSLFSYEQYFGPGTRLTVT.